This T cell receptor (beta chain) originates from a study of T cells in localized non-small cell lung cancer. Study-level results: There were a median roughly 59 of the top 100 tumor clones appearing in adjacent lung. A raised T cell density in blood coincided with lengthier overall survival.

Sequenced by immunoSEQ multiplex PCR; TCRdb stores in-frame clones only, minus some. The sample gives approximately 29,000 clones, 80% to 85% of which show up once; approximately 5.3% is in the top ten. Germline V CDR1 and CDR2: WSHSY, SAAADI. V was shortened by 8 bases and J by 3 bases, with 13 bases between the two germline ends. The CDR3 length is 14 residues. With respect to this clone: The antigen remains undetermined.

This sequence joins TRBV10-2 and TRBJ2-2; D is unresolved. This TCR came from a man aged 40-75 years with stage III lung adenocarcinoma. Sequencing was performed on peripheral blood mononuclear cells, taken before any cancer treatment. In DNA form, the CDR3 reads TGCGCCAGCTCCTTTGACTTCGACACCGGGGAGCTGTTTTTT. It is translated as CASSFDFDTGELFF.